This T cell receptor (beta chain) was identified in a study of blood T cell repertoires in COVID-19. Study-level information: Acute and convalescent COVID-19 samples came from the United States, Italy and Spain. PBMCs, B-cell-depleted T cells, or T cells were the source of the cDNA or gDNA that made up the material.

Germline CDR1 MGHDK, CDR2 SYGVNS. Trimming took off 6 bases at V and 9 bases at J, with 15 bases between the two ends. The CDR3 spans 14 residues. The table came from immunoSEQ multiplex PCR; TCRdb's copy has only in-frame clones and leaves some out. The sample has about 220,000 clones; 82% are singletons. The sequencing input was peripheral blood. The TCR originated in a woman aged 80 or over with acute or convalescent COVID-19. This rearrangement joins TRBV25-1 to TRBJ1-6, with D possibly matching TRBD1 (5 bases). CDR3 nucleotide sequence: TGTGCCAGCAGGGGGGAGGGCTGGGGTTCACCCCTCCACTTT. It codes for CASRGEGWGSPLHF.